These T cell receptor beta chains were read from a single sample in a study of cytomegalovirus exposure and HLA in healthy donors. Profiling relied on immunoSEQ multiplex PCR, and the TCRdb table lists in-frame clones only, not all of them. The data show over 200,000 clones, roughly 91% seen once. The sample was PBMCs. All receptors derive from a woman aged 18-30 years in good health and CMV-seronegative. Both conserved end residues are part of each CDR3. Fields, in order: J gene, CDR3 length, V gene, clone size, D gene, CDR3 DNA, CDR3 protein. D genes are given only for firm matches. The size entry is marked missing in some rows and otherwise reads once, few, many or a size class.

J: TRBJ2-7
length: 13
V: TRBV11-2
size: -
D: -
DNA: TGTGCCAGCAGCCCCTCGACAGTCATCGAGCAGTACTTC
CDR3: CASSPSTVIEQYF

J: TRBJ1-4
length: 16
V: TRBV15
size: -
D: -
DNA: TGTGCCACCAGCAGAGGATACAGCGACAGGAATGAAAAACTGTTTTTT
CDR3: CATSRGYSDRNEKLFF

J: TRBJ2-5
length: 13
V: TRBV2
size: once
D: -
DNA: TGTGCCAGCAGTTGGGCTGAGCAAGAGACCCAGTACTTC
CDR3: CASSWAEQETQYF

J: TRBJ2-1
length: 14
V: TRBV5-5
size: -
D: TRBD1
DNA: TGTGCCAGCAGCTTGGGACAGGGAGTGAATGAGCAGTTCTTC
CDR3: CASSLGQGVNEQFF

J: TRBJ2-1
length: 16
V: TRBV4-1
size: -
D: -
DNA: TGCGCCAGCAGCCAGGTGGCAGGGGCGCCCTACAATGAGCAGTTCTTC
CDR3: CASSQVAGAPYNEQFF

J: TRBJ1-1
length: 16
V: TRBV11-2
size: -
D: -
DNA: TGTGCCAGCAGCTTTTTTAGGGGTCCCGGGAACACTGAAGCTTTCTTT
CDR3: CASSFFRGPGNTEAFF

J: TRBJ2-5
length: 16
V: TRBV7-2
size: -
D: TRBD1
DNA: TGTGCCAGCAGCCCTGGGACAGGCAGATCCCAAGAGACCCAGTACTTC
CDR3: CASSPGTGRSQETQYF

J: TRBJ2-5
length: 15
V: TRBV10-3
size: -
D: -
DNA: TGTGCCATCAGTGAACAGTGGGCAGCACAAGAGACCCAGTACTTC
CDR3: CAISEQWAAQETQYF

J: TRBJ2-5
length: 16
V: TRBV11-2
size: -
D: -
DNA: TGTGCCAGCAGCGACCCCATTAGCGAGGAACAAGAGACCCAGTACTTC
CDR3: CASSDPISEEQETQYF

J: TRBJ2-3
length: 15
V: TRBV6-5
size: -
D: TRBD1
DNA: TGTGCCAGCAGCGGACCGGGACAGGGGACAGATACGCAGTATTTT
CDR3: CASSGPGQGTDTQYF

J: TRBJ2-7
length: 13
V: TRBV7-2
size: -
D: -
DNA: TGTGCCAGCAGTTTGGGGGGTTACTACGAGCAGTACTTC
CDR3: CASSLGGYYEQYF

J: TRBJ2-7
length: 17
V: TRBV7-4
size: -
D: TRBD1
DNA: TGTGCCAGCAGCTCCGCGTCGAGGACAGGGGGCGCCTCCGAGCAGTACTTC
CDR3: CASSSASRTGGASEQYF

J: TRBJ1-5
length: 14
V: TRBV18
size: -
D: -
DNA: TGTGCCAGCTCACCAGCGTCAGGTTATGAGCCCCAGCATTTT
CDR3: CASSPASGYEPQHF

J: TRBJ2-5
length: 16
V: TRBV4-1
size: -
D: TRBD1
DNA: TGCGCCAGCAGCCAAGATCCAGCAGGGGGACGGGAGACCCAGTACTTC
CDR3: CASSQDPAGGRETQYF

J: TRBJ1-1
length: 14
V: TRBV10-1
size: -
D: -
DNA: TGCGCCAGCAGCTGGACAAGGGGGAACACTGAAGCTTTCTTT
CDR3: CASSWTRGNTEAFF

J: TRBJ2-7
length: 13
V: TRBV19
size: -
D: -
DNA: TGTGCCAATAGTATAGCAGGGCAACACGAGCAGTACTTC
CDR3: CANSIAGQHEQYF

J: TRBJ1-1
length: 13
V: TRBV7-2
size: once
D: -
DNA: TGTGCCAGCAGCTTACGCGGGAACACTGAAGCTTTCTTT
CDR3: CASSLRGNTEAFF

J: TRBJ1-3
length: 16
V: TRBV7-6
size: -
D: -
DNA: TGTGCCAGCAGCTTAGGGGAGGACTTCTCTGGAAACACCATATATTTT
CDR3: CASSLGEDFSGNTIYF

J: TRBJ2-3
length: 18
V: TRBV18
size: -
D: TRBD2
DNA: TGTGCCAGCTCACCATTGGGAGGCGGGACTAGCGGCACAGATACGCAGTATTTT
CDR3: CASSPLGGGTSGTDTQYF

J: TRBJ2-3
length: 17
V: TRBV9
size: -
D: TRBD2
DNA: TGTGCCAGCAGCATCGGACTAGCGGGGGCTAGCACAGATACGCAGTATTTT
CDR3: CASSIGLAGASTDTQYF

J: TRBJ1-4
length: 15
V: TRBV5-8
size: -
D: -
DNA: TGTGCCAGCAGCCGTCGACAGGCAACTAATGAAAAACTGTTTTTT
CDR3: CASSRRQATNEKLFF

J: TRBJ1-2
length: 13
V: TRBV14
size: -
D: -
DNA: TGTGCCAGCAGCCAAGACAGGGTCTATGGCTACACCTTC
CDR3: CASSQDRVYGYTF

J: TRBJ1-5
length: 14
V: TRBV6-5
size: -
D: -
DNA: TGTGCCAGCGCGAACGACCAGGGTAGTCAGCCCCAGCATTTT
CDR3: CASANDQGSQPQHF

J: TRBJ2-2
length: 14
V: TRBV7-9
size: once
D: -
DNA: TGTGCCAGCAGCTTCCAGGATTTTACCGGGGAGCTGTTTTTT
CDR3: CASSFQDFTGELFF

J: TRBJ2-7
length: 14
V: TRBV27
size: -
D: -
DNA: TGTGCCAGCAGTCGGACTGTGAGCTCCTACGAGCAGTACTTC
CDR3: CASSRTVSSYEQYF

J: TRBJ2-7
length: 16
V: TRBV7-8
size: -
D: TRBD2
DNA: TGTGCCAGCAGCTTAGCGTTGCTAGCGGTCTCCTACGAGCAGTACTTC
CDR3: CASSLALLAVSYEQYF

J: TRBJ2-2
length: 18
V: TRBV27
size: -
D: TRBD1
DNA: TGTGCCAGCACTCCCAGAGCCATGGGACAGGGGGTAGACGGGGAGCTGTTTTTT
CDR3: CASTPRAMGQGVDGELFF

J: TRBJ1-2
length: 13
V: TRBV30
size: -
D: TRBD1
DNA: TGTGCCTGGAGTACCGGGACAGGGAGTGGCTACACCTTC
CDR3: CAWSTGTGSGYTF

J: TRBJ1-1
length: 12
V: TRBV7-9
size: -
D: -
DNA: TGTGCCAGCAGCTTAGGGTCTAGCGGGGCTTTCTTT
CDR3: CASSLGSSGAFF

J: TRBJ2-7
length: 13
V: TRBV5-6
size: -
D: TRBD1
DNA: TGTGCCAGCAGTCACGGACAGGTCTACGAGCAGTACTTC
CDR3: CASSHGQVYEQYF

J: TRBJ2-1
length: 13
V: TRBV6-6
size: -
D: -
DNA: TGTGCCAGCAGTCTGAGCTCCTACAATGAGCAGTTCTTC
CDR3: CASSLSSYNEQFF

J: TRBJ1-5
length: 12
V: TRBV7-9
size: -
D: -
DNA: TGTGCCAGCAGCTCAGGGGCTCAGCCCCAGCATTTT
CDR3: CASSSGAQPQHF

J: TRBJ1-5
length: 15
V: TRBV7-2
size: -
D: -
DNA: TGTGCCAGCAGCCCCGGGGGACGGTACAATCAGCCCCAGCATTTT
CDR3: CASSPGGRYNQPQHF

J: TRBJ1-3
length: 16
V: TRBV10-3
size: -
D: TRBD1
DNA: TGTGCCATCAGTGTCGCAGGGGGGCATATTGGAAACACCATATATTTT
CDR3: CAISVAGGHIGNTIYF

J: TRBJ1-4
length: 18
V: TRBV4-3
size: -
D: -
DNA: TGCGCCAGCAGCCAAGATGGAATTGGTGCGGTGGGTAATGAAAAACTGTTTTTT
CDR3: CASSQDGIGAVGNEKLFF

J: TRBJ2-7
length: 12
V: TRBV5-4
size: -
D: -
DNA: TGTGCCAGCAGCAGGGACTCCGGCGAGCAGTACTTC
CDR3: CASSRDSGEQYF

J: TRBJ1-2
length: 13
V: TRBV2
size: -
D: -
DNA: TGTGCCAGCAGGACTATACGTCCCTATGGCTACACCTTC
CDR3: CASRTIRPYGYTF

J: TRBJ1-4
length: 14
V: TRBV18
size: -
D: -
DNA: TGTGCCAGCTTATCGGGAGACTTTGGCCAAAAACTGTTTTTT
CDR3: CASLSGDFGQKLFF

J: TRBJ2-7
length: 13
V: TRBV6-5
size: -
D: -
DNA: TGTGCCAGCAGTGAGGGAGATCTGGGGGAGCAGTACTTC
CDR3: CASSEGDLGEQYF

J: TRBJ1-5
length: 15
V: TRBV7-2
size: -
D: -
DNA: TGTGCCAGCAGCCCCCGCCAACAGGAGGGACAGCCCCAGCATTTT
CDR3: CASSPRQQEGQPQHF

J: TRBJ1-3
length: 15
V: TRBV6-1
size: once
D: -
DNA: TGTGCCAGTTTAACTAGGCCCAGCTCTGGAAACACCATATATTTT
CDR3: CASLTRPSSGNTIYF

J: TRBJ2-7
length: 17
V: TRBV5-8
size: -
D: TRBD2
DNA: TGTGCCAGCAGCGAGACCTATAGCGGGACGGCCTCCTACGAGCAGTACTTC
CDR3: CASSETYSGTASYEQYF

J: TRBJ2-2
length: 15
V: TRBV9
size: few
D: TRBD2
DNA: TGTGCCAGCAGCCTCCCAGCGGGAGCGTTCGGGGAGCTGTTTTTT
CDR3: CASSLPAGAFGELFF

J: TRBJ1-1
length: 16
V: TRBV7-4
size: -
D: -
DNA: TGTGCCAGCAGCTTTAAAAAATTGGCCCTGAACACTGAAGCTTTCTTT
CDR3: CASSFKKLALNTEAFF

J: TRBJ1-2
length: 12
V: TRBV27
size: -
D: TRBD1
DNA: TGTGCCAGCAGTCCAGGACAGGGGAGATACACCTTC
CDR3: CASSPGQGRYTF

J: TRBJ2-7
length: 11
V: TRBV20-1
size: -
D: -
DNA: TGCAGTGCTAGAGATCTCGTCGAGCAGTACTTC
CDR3: CSARDLVEQYF

J: TRBJ1-2
length: 16
V: TRBV7-9
size: -
D: TRBD1
DNA: TGTTCCAGCAGCGGACCCCCTCGACAGGGAAGGTATGGCTACACCTTC
CDR3: CSSSGPPRQGRYGYTF

J: TRBJ2-7
length: 11
V: TRBV2
size: -
D: TRBD1
DNA: TGTGCCACCGAGGGGGCGGTTGAGCAGTACTTC
CDR3: CATEGAVEQYF

J: TRBJ2-1
length: 15
V: TRBV9
size: -
D: TRBD2
DNA: TGTGCCAGCAGCGTAGAGGGACTAGCAAGAAATGAGCAGTTCTTC
CDR3: CASSVEGLARNEQFF

J: TRBJ1-3
length: 13
V: TRBV5-1
size: -
D: -
DNA: TGCGCCAGCAGCTTCGTCCCTGGAAACACCATATATTTT
CDR3: CASSFVPGNTIYF

J: TRBJ2-7
length: 16
V: TRBV4-3
size: few
D: -
DNA: TGCGCCAGCAGCCAAGAGGCCGGAGGGGAGACCTACGAGCAGTACTTC
CDR3: CASSQEAGGETYEQYF

J: TRBJ2-3
length: 15
V: TRBV4-3
size: -
D: -
DNA: TGCGCCAGCAGCCTGGGAGAGGGTATCCATGATACGCAGTATTTT
CDR3: CASSLGEGIHDTQYF

J: TRBJ1-1
length: 14
V: TRBV19
size: -
D: TRBD1
DNA: TGTGCCAGTAGTATCAGGGGGCAGTACACTGAAGCTTTCTTT
CDR3: CASSIRGQYTEAFF

J: TRBJ2-1
length: 15
V: TRBV6-5
size: -
D: TRBD1
DNA: TGTGCCAGCAGGACGGACAGGGGTGCGTACAATGAGCAGTTCTTC
CDR3: CASRTDRGAYNEQFF

J: TRBJ2-1
length: 18
V: TRBV9
size: -
D: -
DNA: TGTGCCAGTAAAGGGGGGGAATGGGGAACCACCAAGGACAATGAGCAGTTCTTC
CDR3: CASKGGEWGTTKDNEQFF

J: TRBJ2-1
length: 14
V: TRBV7-9
size: -
D: TRBD2
DNA: TGTGCCGGCGGAAGGAGCGGGAGTCGGAATGAGCAGTTCTTC
CDR3: CAGGRSGSRNEQFF

J: TRBJ2-1
length: 16
V: TRBV4-3
size: -
D: TRBD2
DNA: TGCGCCAGCAGCCAAGACGGGACTAGCGGGGGATATGAGCAGTTCTTC
CDR3: CASSQDGTSGGYEQFF

J: TRBJ2-5
length: 18
V: TRBV11-1
size: -
D: -
DNA: TGTGCCAGCAGCCCGAGACTCAACGTAGGGGCCGGATGGGAGACCCAGTACTTC
CDR3: CASSPRLNVGAGWETQYF

J: TRBJ1-3
length: 15
V: TRBV11-2
size: -
D: TRBD1
DNA: TGTGCCAGCAGCGTCGACAGGGGGTTAGGAAACACCATATATTTT
CDR3: CASSVDRGLGNTIYF